Listed here are 2 T cell receptor beta chains from one sample, sequenced in a study of beta chain features in type 1 diabetes. Findings of the study overall: Researchers report that Type 1 diabetes patients had moderately but significantly shorter TCRB CDR3s across all four CD4+ subsets.

The antigens of these receptors remain unknown. The authors reverse transcribed all of the isolated RNA, so sequencing captured expressed TCRB transcripts. The protocol was immunoSEQ multiplex PCR, while the TCRdb copy is restricted to in-frame clones and leaves out a portion. In the table there are around 260,000 clones, 20% to 25% of which are singletons. Sequenced sample: naive CD4+ T cells from blood. The receptors were gathered from a woman younger than 45 with type 1 diabetes.

This clone was detected only a few times. The V call is TRBV7-9, the J call TRBJ1-4; TRBD1 might be the D (6 bases). The CDR3 is 16 amino acids. Trimming took 4 bases from V and 2 from J, leaving 14 bases between them. From germline, CDR1 is SEHNR and CDR2 FQNEAQ (reference sequence). This CDR3 is CASSYIQGSTNEKLFF. The CDR3 coding sequence is TGTGCCAGCAGCTATATACAGGGTTCGACTAATGAAAAACTGTTTTTT.

V and J are TRBV7-2 and TRBJ2-1; 15 positions agree with TRBD2. This CDR3 is 19 amino acids long. The germline V gene has CDR1 SGHTA and CDR2 FQGNSA. Trimming removed 5 bases from V and 1 base from J; junction bases left unmatched: 9. The CDR3 region has the DNA TGTGCCAGCAGCCGTCCGGGACTAGCGGGAGGCGGGTCCTACAATGAGCAGTTCTTC. It translates to CASSRPGLAGGGSYNEQFF.